This paragraph covers one T cell receptor (beta chain) sequence. This sample stems from a study of blood T cell repertoires in COVID-19. Overall study: There were acute and convalescent COVID-19 samples, and they came from the United States, Italy and Spain. PBMCs, B-cell-depleted T cells, or T cells were the source of the cDNA or gDNA that made up the material.

Seattle patients were enrolled during active infection and followed longitudinally. The V and J ends lost 1 base and 0 bases respectively, with 4 bases between them. The CDR3 consists of 14 residues. From germline, CDR1 is MGHRA and CDR2 YSYEKL. Original analysis: The authors estimated nucleated cell counts from reference gene primer amplification. Profiled with immunoSEQ multiplex PCR; TCRdb holds only in-frame clones, not every one. The V and J calls and clone size come from that table; D and trimming were worked out from the DNA. The data contain some 150,000 clones, approximately 83% of them singletons.

The sequence derives from a woman aged 60-75 years with COVID-19, enrolled during active disease. This chain connects TRBV4-1 to TRBJ2-1; D gene ambiguous. Sample: peripheral blood. In DNA form, the CDR3 reads TGCGCCAGCAGCCAAGCCGGCTCCTACAATGAGCAGTTCTTC. It specifies CASSQAGSYNEQFF.